The 4 T cell receptor beta chains below were found in one sample sequenced in a study of Graves' ophthalmopathy and Graves' hyperthyroidism. TCR beta CDR3 amplification used RNA transcripts. First-round RT-PCR with HTBI primers preceded a second-round multiplex PCR. TCRdb re-analysed the multiplex PCR reads in MiXCR, keeping a single row per CDR3 protein. The data contain about 1.1 million distinct CDR3 sequences, roughly 35% of them singletons. The sample consisted of peripheral blood or thyroid tissue (not recorded which). The receptors come from an adult man with Graves' hyperthyroidism.

This chain connects TRBV4-1 to TRBJ1-4, with D perhaps TRBD1 (6 bases). Germline V gene sequence: CDR1 MGHRA, CDR2 YSYEKL. The CDR3 runs 16 residues. V was shortened by 0 bases and J by 6 bases, with 14 bases between the two germline ends. CDR3 DNA sequence: TGCGCCAGCAGCCAAGATGTTTTGCAGGGGTATGAAAAACTGTTTTTT. Translated, it gives CASSQDVLQGYEKLFF.

This clonotype was observed many times. The genes are TRBV9 and TRBJ1-3, with 8 bases matching TRBD1. CDR1 SGDLS and CDR2 YYNGEE come from the germline V gene. There are 17 residues in the CDR3. V was pared by 3 bases and J by 1 base, with 9 bases of the junction left unmatched. The CDR3: CASSAPGTGRSGNTIYF. DNA of the CDR3: TGTGCCAGCAGCGCCCCCGGGACAGGAAGATCTGGAAACACCATATATTTT.

This clonotype has ten or more counts. The V and J genes are TRBV7-9 and TRBJ2-7; D could derive from TRBD1 or TRBD2 (5 bases each). Germline V gene lookup returns CDR1 SEHNR and CDR2 FQNEAQ (reference sequence). The CDR3 sequence is 12 residues long. V lost 4 bases and J 10 bases, leaving 14 bases between the germline ends. The CDR3 spells CASSSGPWGQYF. The DNA for the CDR3 is TGTGCCAGCAGCTCGGGACCGTGGGGTCAGTACTTC.

This clonotype was counted at least ten times. An end of the junction differs from the germline gene, which may be a read error. The chain couples TRBV19 to TRBJ1-5; 10 positions match TRBD1. In germline, CDR1 is LNHDA, CDR2 SQIVND (reference sequence). This CDR3 region has 14 residues. The CDR3 sequence: CASSGTGGNQPQHF. In DNA form, the CDR3 reads TGCGCCAGCAGTGGGACAGGGGGCAATCAGCCCCAGCATTTT.